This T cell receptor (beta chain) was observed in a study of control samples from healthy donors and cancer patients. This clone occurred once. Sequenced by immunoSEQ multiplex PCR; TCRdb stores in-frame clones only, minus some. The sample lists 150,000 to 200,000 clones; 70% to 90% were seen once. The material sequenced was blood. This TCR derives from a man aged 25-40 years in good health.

CDR3 amino acids: CASERNRGEAQHF. CDR3 bases: TGTGCCAGCGAGAGAAATCGGGGCGAAGCCCAGCATTTT. The chain combines TRBV7-8 with TRBJ1-5; D might be TRBD1 (5 bases). From germline, CDR1 is SGHVS and CDR2 FQNEAQ. V was clipped by 8 bases and J by 11 bases, with 19 bases between them. The CDR3 runs 13 residues. Filled out from reference TRBV7-8 and TRBJ1-5, the complete variable domain reads GAGVSQSPRYKVAKRGQDVALRCDPISGHVSLFWYQQALGQGPEFLTYFQNEAQLDKSGLPSDRFFAERPEGSVSTLKIQRTQQEDSAVYLCASERNRGEAQHFGDGTRLSIL.